These T cell receptor beta chains were read from a single sample in a study of lymphopenia after photon versus proton radiotherapy. Sequenced by immunoSEQ multiplex PCR; TCRdb stores in-frame clones only, minus some. The sample yields about 20,000 clones, 80% to 95% seen once. The sample here was peripheral blood, taken from a patient treated with proton-based radiotherapy. Every receptor here comes from a woman aged 65 to 85 with pancreatic cancer. Some clones in this sample may be carry-over from other donors' samples. The CDR3 runs from the conserved cysteine through the conserved F or W. The order of the fields is CDR3 length, J gene, V gene, CDR3 protein.

>13|TRBJ2-3|TRBV7-8
CASSLGRIYTQYF
>16|TRBJ2-3|TRBV5-1
CASSSGLAGGADTQYF
>13|TRBJ1-1|TRBV29-1
CSVEGLRDAEAFF
>14|TRBJ1-4|TRBV6-6
CASSRRGEGEKLFF
>15|TRBJ1-5|TRBV28
CASSNPDSSNQPQHF
>13|TRBJ2-3|TRBV4-2
CASSQSYRDTQYF
>14|TRBJ1-1|TRBV11-3
CASSHRGSNTEAFF
>14|TRBJ2-1|TRBV10-3
CAISESTSGNEQFF
>14|TRBJ1-5|TRBV18
CASSPGQSNQPQHF
>15|TRBJ2-7|TRBV15
CATSRVGTVSYEQYF
>12|TRBJ2-7|TRBV29-1
CSVNEGPYEQYF
>14|TRBJ1-2|TRBV5-8
CASSLTLGDYGYTF
>16|TRBJ2-3|TRBV11-3
CASSLGASGKTDTQYF
>18|TRBJ1-2|TRBV19
CASSTEISTDSRGYGYTF
>15|TRBJ1-4|TRBV5-5
CASSLRTGSYEKLFF
>20|TRBJ2-1|TRBV19
CASSIASRVRTGESGNEQFF
>12|TRBJ2-3|TRBV9
CASSVEGDTQYF
>14|TRBJ2-5|TRBV29-1
CSVIAGGSQETQYF
>15|TRBJ2-7|TRBV10-2
CASSESLGRVYEQYF
>15|TRBJ2-1|TRBV28
CASSAGTSGIDEQFF
>13|TRBJ1-2|TRBV5-1
CASSLLAGMNYTF
>16|TRBJ2-3|TRBV19
CASSIGKTSGTDTQYF
>14|TRBJ2-2|TRBV6-1
CASRGGLNTGELFF
>14|TRBJ2-6|TRBV30
CAWSVIAGANVLTF
>14|TRBJ2-7|TRBV19
CASTPTGGSYEQYF
>11|TRBJ1-1|TRBV20-1
CSAIQGARAFF
>15|TRBJ1-3|TRBV5-1
CASSLEGYSGNTIYF
>15|TRBJ2-2|TRBV25-1
CASRVRDRDAGELFF
>13|TRBJ2-2|TRBV28
CATDRGDTGELFF
>14|TRBJ1-1|TRBV6-5
CASSSGWGNTEAFF
>12|TRBJ1-1|TRBV7-8
CASSLARFLAFF
>13|TRBJ1-2|TRBV6-6
CASSSHGDYGYTF
>16|TRBJ2-7|TRBV27
CASSFTPTFSSYEQYF
>13|TRBJ1-1|TRBV6-1
CASSEVQVVEAFF
>15|TRBJ1-2|TRBV7-9
CASSLANPNVYGYTF
>16|TRBJ2-1|TRBV28
CASSPRGQGNYNEQFF
>11|TRBJ2-7|TRBV7-9
CASSLSYEQYF
>16|TRBJ2-1|TRBV5-4
CASSLDPQSSYNEQFF
>14|TRBJ1-2|TRBV29-1
CSVDAGQRGYGYTF